This T cell receptor (beta chain) came from a study of brain T cells in children with intractable seizures. Only cases whose brain tissue showed the highest T cell transcript signatures were sequenced. Clones were read by immunoSEQ multiplex PCR, and TCRdb kept only the in-frame ones, dropping some. The table includes roughly 69,000 clones, 95% to 97% detected once. Worth noting for this clone: The sample holds other DNA sequences that translate to the same CDR3.

Here the sequenced sample was peripheral blood, taken at surgery. This TCR was recovered from a boy younger than two with focal cortical dysplasia and intractable seizures.

The CDR3 reads CASSVGGGDTQYF. CDR3 sequence (DNA): TGTGCCAGCAGCGTAGGTGGGGGAGATACGCAGTATTTT. The chain couples TRBV9 to TRBJ2-3; D tentatively reads TRBD1 or TRBD2 (5 bases each). There are 13 residues in the CDR3. CDR1 is SGDLS and CDR2 is YYNGEE in the germline V gene. Trimming cost V 0 bases and J 5 bases, with 7 bases left between them.